Presented here are 11 T cell receptor beta chains from one specimen sequenced in a study of T cells in Graves' hyperthyroidism and ophthalmopathy. The investigators amplified TCR beta CDR3 regions from RNA transcripts. HTBI primers were employed in a first-round RT-PCR of the TCR CDR3. Each CDR3 protein gets one entry after TCRdb re-called the multiplex PCR reads with MiXCR. The sample has 600,000 to 700,000 distinct CDR3 sequences, roughly 15% seen once; the top ten hold around 4.5%. The sample was blood. These receptors came from a woman between 35 and 50 years old with Graves' ophthalmopathy.

This clonotype was counted ten times or more. The V call is TRBV18, the J call TRBJ2-5; 7 nucleotides align to TRBD2. There are 15 residues in the CDR3. The V gene end was trimmed by 3 bases and the J gene end by 0 bases; junction bases not matched to a gene: 4. The germline gives CDR1 KGHSH, CDR2 LQKENI. The CDR3 bases are TGTGCCAGCTCACCGGGGGGGTCGCACCAAGAGACCCAGTACTTC. It codes for CASSPGGSHQETQYF.

This clonotype showed up many times. The chain's CDR3 is CASSKTGGRETQYF. CDR3 DNA sequence: TGTGCCAGCAGTAAGACGGGGGGCAGGGAGACCCAGTACTTC. The chain combines TRBV12-3 or TRBV12-4 with TRBJ2-5, with D maybe TRBD2 (7 bases). The V end was cut by 5 bases, the J end by 5 bases, with 15 bases between. This CDR3 region has 14 residues.

This clonotype occurred a few times. This chain uses TRBV7-8 with TRBJ1-1, with D unclear. V shed 6 bases and J shed 0 bases, with 8 bases lying between them. The CDR3 has 13 amino acids. Germline V gives CDR1 SGHVS, CDR2 FQNEAQ. As DNA, the CDR3 is TGTGCCAGCAGATACTCCTTGAACACTGAAGCTTTCTTT. It translates to CASRYSLNTEAFF.

At least ten counts were recorded for this clonotype. The chain is built from TRBV28 and TRBJ2-2, with a weak D call TRBD1 (6 bases). The CDR3 is made up of 15 amino acids. Germline CDR1 and CDR2: MDHEN and SYDVKM. Trimming stripped 7 bases from V and 5 bases from J, with 17 bases between. As DNA, the CDR3 is TGTGCCAGCACCCCGATGGGGGCGCGGACCGGGGAGCTGTTTTTT. Its protein product is CASTPMGARTGELFF.

This clonotype was detected a few times. This chain connects TRBV6-2 or TRBV6-3 to TRBJ1-3, with D perhaps matching TRBD1 (5 bases). The germline CDR1 and CDR2 sequences are MNHEY and SVGEGT. V lost 2 bases and J 2 bases, leaving 13 bases between the germline ends. The CDR3 totals 16 residues. The CDR3 coding sequence is TGTGCCAGCAGTTACCGTTCTCCAGGGCCTGGAAACACCATATATTTT. Translation gives CASSYRSPGPGNTIYF.

This clonotype was observed many times. V gene TRBV5-6 combines with J gene TRBJ1-1; 12 bases match TRBD1. Germline CDR1 and CDR2: SGHDT and YYEEEE. CDR3 length equals 14 residues. Trimming removed 3 bases from V and 5 bases from J; junction bases left unmatched: 2. The CDR3: CASSWDRGLTEAFF. The CDR3 bases are TGTGCCAGCAGCTGGGACAGGGGGCTAACTGAAGCTTTCTTT.

This clonotype was detected many times. The chain is built from TRBV2 and TRBJ1-5; the D gene is possibly TRBD1 (6 bases). This CDR3 has 12 amino acids. Deletions cut 6 bases from V and 4 bases from J, with 7 bases between. CDR1 is SNHLY, CDR2 FYNNEI, per germline. The CDR3 nucleotides are TGTGCCAGCAGAAGGGGGAATCAGCCCCAGCATTTT. This codes for CASRRGNQPQHF. The complete variable domain, with remaining parts taken from reference TRBV2 and TRBJ1-5, reads EPEVTQTPSHQVTQMGQEVILRCVPISNHLYFYWYRQILGQKVEFLVSFYNNEISEKSEIFDDQFSVERPDGSNFTLKIRSTKLEDSAMYFCASRRGNQPQHFGDGTRLSIL.

There are a few counts of this clonotype. V usage is TRBV12-3 or TRBV12-4 and J usage is TRBJ2-7; a possible D gene is TRBD1 (6 bases). This CDR3 region has 15 residues. V was trimmed by 4 bases and J by 0 bases, leaving 13 bases between them. For the CDR3, the DNA is TGTGCCAGCAGTTCCCCCCGGGACACCTCCTACGAGCAGTACTTC. It is translated as CASSSPRDTSYEQYF.

Many counts were recorded for this clonotype. The chain uses TRBV20-1 and TRBJ2-7, with 8 bases matching TRBD1. The CDR3 extends over 12 amino acids. The germline V gene encodes CDR1 DFQATT and CDR2 SNEGSKA (reference sequence). V was pared by 5 bases and J by 1 base, with 1 base of the junction left unmatched. DNA of the CDR3: TGCAGTGCTGGGACAGGATCCTACGAGCAGTACTTC. It translates to CSAGTGSYEQYF.

V is TRBV6-1 and J is TRBJ2-2; D is uncertain. V lost 6 bases and J 6 bases, leaving 11 bases between the germline ends. Per the germline V gene, CDR1 is MNHNS and CDR2 is SASEGT. The CDR3 has 13 amino acids. In nucleotides, the CDR3 is TGTGCCAGCAGAACAATTCAGCCCGGGGAGCTGTTTTTT. It specifies CASRTIQPGELFF.

This clonotype was picked up many times. This chain links TRBV9 with TRBJ2-7; D possibly corresponds to TRBD1 (6 bases). Germline-derived CDR1 and CDR2 are SGDLS and YYNGEE. The V gene lost 0 bases and the J gene lost 5 bases, with 15 bases spanning the gap. The CDR3 covers 15 residues. The CDR3 nucleotides read TGTGCCAGCAGCGTAGGGGTCAGGGGTCGGGACGAGCAGTACTTC. Residues: CASSVGVRGRDEQYF.